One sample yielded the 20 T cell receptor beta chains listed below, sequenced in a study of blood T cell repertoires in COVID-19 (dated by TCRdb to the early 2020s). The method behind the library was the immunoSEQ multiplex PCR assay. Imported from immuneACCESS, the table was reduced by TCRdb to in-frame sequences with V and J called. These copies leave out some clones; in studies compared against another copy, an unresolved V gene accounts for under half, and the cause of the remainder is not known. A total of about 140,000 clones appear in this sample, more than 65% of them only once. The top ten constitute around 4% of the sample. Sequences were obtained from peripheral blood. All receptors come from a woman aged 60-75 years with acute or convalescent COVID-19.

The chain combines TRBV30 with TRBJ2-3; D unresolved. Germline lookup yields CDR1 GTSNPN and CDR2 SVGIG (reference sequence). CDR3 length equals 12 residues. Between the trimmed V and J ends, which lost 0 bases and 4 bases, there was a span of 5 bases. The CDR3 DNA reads TGTGCCTGGAGTGTACAAGCAGATACGCAGTATTTT. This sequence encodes CAWSVQADTQYF.

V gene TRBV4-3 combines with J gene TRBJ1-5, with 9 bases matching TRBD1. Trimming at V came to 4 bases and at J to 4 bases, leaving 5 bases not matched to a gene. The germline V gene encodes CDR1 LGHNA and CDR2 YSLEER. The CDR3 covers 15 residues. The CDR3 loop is CASSPDRGGNQPQHF. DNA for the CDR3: TGCGCCAGCAGCCCGGACAGGGGAGGGAATCAGCCCCAGCATTTT.

The CDR3 region has the DNA TGTGCCAGCAGCCAACATGTTACCGGGGAGCTGTTTTTT. Residues: CASSQHVTGELFF. The rearrangement joins TRBV3-1 (or the pseudogene TRBV3-2) to TRBJ2-2; D gene unclear. V was trimmed by 2 bases and J by 5 bases, leaving 6 bases between them. This CDR3 is built from 13 residues. In germline, CDR1 is LGHDT, CDR2 YNNKEL (reference sequence).

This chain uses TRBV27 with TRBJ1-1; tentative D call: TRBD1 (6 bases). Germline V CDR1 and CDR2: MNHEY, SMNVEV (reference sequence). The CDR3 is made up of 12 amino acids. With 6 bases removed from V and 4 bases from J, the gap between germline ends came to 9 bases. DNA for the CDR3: TGTGCCAGCAGGAGGGGGAGCACTGAAGCTTTCTTT. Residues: CASRRGSTEAFF.

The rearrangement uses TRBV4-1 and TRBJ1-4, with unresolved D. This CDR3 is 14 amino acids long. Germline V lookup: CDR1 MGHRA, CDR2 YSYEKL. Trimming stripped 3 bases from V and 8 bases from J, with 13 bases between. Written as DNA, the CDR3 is TGCGCCAGCAGCCAGGTTCAGGTCGGCGAAAAACTGTTTTTT. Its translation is CASSQVQVGEKLFF.

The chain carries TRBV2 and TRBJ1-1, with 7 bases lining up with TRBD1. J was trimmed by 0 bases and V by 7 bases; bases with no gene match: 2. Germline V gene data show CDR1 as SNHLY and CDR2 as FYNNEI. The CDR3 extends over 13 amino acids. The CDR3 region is CASKTGMNTEAFF. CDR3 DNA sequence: TGTGCCAGCAAGACAGGGATGAACACTGAAGCTTTCTTT.

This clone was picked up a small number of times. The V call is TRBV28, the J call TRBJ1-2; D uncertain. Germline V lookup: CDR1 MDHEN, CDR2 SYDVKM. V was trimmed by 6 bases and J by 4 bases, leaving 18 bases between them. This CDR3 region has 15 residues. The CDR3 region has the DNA TGTGCCAGCAGGGGAGACGGGTCGTGGGGCTATGGCTACACCTTC. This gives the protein CASRGDGSWGYGYTF.

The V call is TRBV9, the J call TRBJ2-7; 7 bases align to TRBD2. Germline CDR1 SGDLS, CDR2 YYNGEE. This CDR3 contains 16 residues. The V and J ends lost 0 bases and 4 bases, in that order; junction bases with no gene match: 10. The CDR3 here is CASSVASGAPAYEQYF. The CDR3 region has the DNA TGTGCCAGCAGCGTAGCGAGCGGGGCTCCGGCGTACGAGCAGTACTTC.

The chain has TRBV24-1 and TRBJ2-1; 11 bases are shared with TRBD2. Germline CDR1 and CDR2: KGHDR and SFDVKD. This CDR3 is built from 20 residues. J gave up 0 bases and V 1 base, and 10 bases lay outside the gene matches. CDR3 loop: CATSDLTSGSTGISYNEQFF. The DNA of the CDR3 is TGTGCCACCAGTGATTTAACTAGCGGGAGTACCGGGATCTCCTACAATGAGCAGTTCTTC.

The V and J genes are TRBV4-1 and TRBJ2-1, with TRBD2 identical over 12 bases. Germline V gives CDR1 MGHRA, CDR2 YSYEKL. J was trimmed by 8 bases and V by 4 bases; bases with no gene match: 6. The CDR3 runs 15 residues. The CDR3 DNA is TGCGCCAGCAGCCCGACTAGCGGGAGTGAATATGAGCAGTTCTTC. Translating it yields CASSPTSGSEYEQFF.

The CDR3 coding sequence is TGCGCCAGCAGCTGGGGGGACCTCGCCGGGGAGCTGTTTTTT. Translated: CASSWGDLAGELFF. V gene TRBV5-1 combines with J gene TRBJ2-2; tentative D call: TRBD2 (6 bases). Trimming removed 3 bases at V and 6 bases at J, with 12 bases between. Per germline, CDR1 SGHRS and CDR2 YFSETQ. This CDR3 spans 14 amino acids.

The CDR3: CASSPGTRVFF. For the CDR3, the DNA is TGTGCCAGCAGCCCCGGGACTAGAGTGTTCTTC. The V and J genes are TRBV7-3 and TRBJ2-1; 8 bases line up with TRBD2. The CDR3 contains 11 residues. With V trimmed by 5 bases and J by 15 bases, 6 bases remained unmatched. Germline V gene data show CDR1 as SGHTA and CDR2 as FQGTGA.

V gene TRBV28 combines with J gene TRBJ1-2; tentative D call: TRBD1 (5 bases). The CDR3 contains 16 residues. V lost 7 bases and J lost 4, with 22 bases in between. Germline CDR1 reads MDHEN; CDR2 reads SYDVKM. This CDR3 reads CASTITGQPFLYGYTF. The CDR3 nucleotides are TGTGCCAGCACTATTACAGGACAACCGTTCCTCTATGGCTACACCTTC.

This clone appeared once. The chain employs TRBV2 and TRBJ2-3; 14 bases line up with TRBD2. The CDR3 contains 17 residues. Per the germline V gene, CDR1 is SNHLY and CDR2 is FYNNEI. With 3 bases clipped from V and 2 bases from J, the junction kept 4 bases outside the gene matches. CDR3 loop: CASSDPTSGRATDTQYF. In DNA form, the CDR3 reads TGTGCCAGCAGTGACCCGACTAGCGGGAGGGCCACAGATACGCAGTATTTT.

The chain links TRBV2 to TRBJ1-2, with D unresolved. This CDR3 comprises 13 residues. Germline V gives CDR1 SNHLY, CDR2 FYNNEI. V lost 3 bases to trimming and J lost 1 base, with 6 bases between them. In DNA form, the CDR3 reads TGTGCCAGCAGTGACGGGGATAACTATGGCTACACCTTC. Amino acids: CASSDGDNYGYTF.

DNA of the CDR3: TGTGCCAGCAGAGCGGGAGGTTCCACGCAGTATTTT. It specifies CASRAGGSTQYF. The chain joins TRBV28 to TRBJ2-3, with TRBD2 identical over 9 bases. Per the germline V gene, CDR1 is MDHEN and CDR2 is SYDVKM. J lost 9 bases, V lost 6 bases, and 4 bases had no gene match. CDR3 length: 12 residues.

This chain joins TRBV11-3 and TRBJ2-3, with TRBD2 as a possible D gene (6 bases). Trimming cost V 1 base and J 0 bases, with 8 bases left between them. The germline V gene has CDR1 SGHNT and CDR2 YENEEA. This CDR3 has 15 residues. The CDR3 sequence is CASSLAGTSTDTQYF. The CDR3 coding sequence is TGTGCCAGCAGCTTAGCGGGGACTAGCACAGATACGCAGTATTTT.

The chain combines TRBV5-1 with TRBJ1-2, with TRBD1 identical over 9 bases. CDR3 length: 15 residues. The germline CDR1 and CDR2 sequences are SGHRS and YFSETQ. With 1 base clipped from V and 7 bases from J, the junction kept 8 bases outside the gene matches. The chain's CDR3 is CASSLLSDRGTGYTF. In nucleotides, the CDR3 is TGCGCCAGCAGCTTGTTGTCGGACAGGGGTACTGGCTACACCTTC.

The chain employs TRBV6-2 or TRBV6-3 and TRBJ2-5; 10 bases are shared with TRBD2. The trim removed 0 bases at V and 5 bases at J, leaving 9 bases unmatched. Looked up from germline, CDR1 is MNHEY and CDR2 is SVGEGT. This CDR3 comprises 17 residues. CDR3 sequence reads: CASSYSRLAGDGETQYF. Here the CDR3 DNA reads TGTGCCAGCAGTTACTCCCGGCTAGCGGGAGATGGGGAGACCCAGTACTTC.

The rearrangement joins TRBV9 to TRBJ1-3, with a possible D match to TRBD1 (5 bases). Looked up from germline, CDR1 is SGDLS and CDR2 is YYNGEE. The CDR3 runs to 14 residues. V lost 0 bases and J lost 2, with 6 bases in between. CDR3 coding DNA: TGTGCCAGCAGCGTAGCAGGGACTGGAAACACCATATATTTT. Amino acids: CASSVAGTGNTIYF.